This T cell receptor beta chain comes out of a study of STAT5B mutations in CD4+ large granular lymphocyte leukemia. Study-wide points: CD4-sorted patient repertoires seemed more clonal than healthy CD4+ repertoires. 8/27 top patient clones versus 2/35 control clones were TRBV06-family. Roughly a quarter of private leukemic clonotypes occurred rarely in other patients' non-leukemic repertoires.

The CDR3 length is 13 residues. V gave up 6 bases and J gave up 0 bases, with 3 bases separating them. Germline V gene lookup returns CDR1 SGHVS and CDR2 FQNEAQ. Original methodology: Lowest detectable productive clonotype frequency was 2.59 x 10-5. Clones were read by immunoSEQ multiplex PCR, and TCRdb kept only the in-frame ones, dropping some. That table gives V, J and clone size, and the DNA gave D and trimming. The data hold approximately 35,000 clones, with roughly 82% observed a single time. Details on this clone: As yet, its antigen is unknown.

The origin of this receptor is a human donor in good health. Source material: CD4+ T cells from blood buffy coats. The V gene is TRBV7-8, the J gene TRBJ2-6; unclear D gene. Here the CDR3 reads CASRDSGANVLTF. In DNA form, the CDR3 reads TGTGCCAGCAGGGACTCTGGGGCCAACGTCCTGACTTTC.